The source of this T cell receptor beta chain is a study of human T cells and chemical hapten exposure. TCRdb passed the RACE reads through MiXCR, listing each CDR3 protein once. Here the sample spans 50,000 to 75,000 distinct CDR3 sequences, around 10% being singletons. The sample's time point: patch test 3, about 24 weeks after DPC sensitization. Specified treatment: therapeutic diphenylcyclopropenone sensitization with weekly scalp DPC. Trimming shortened V by 0 bases and J by 2 bases, and 11 bases separated the two germline ends. This CDR3 has 15 amino acids. Germline CDR1 reads SGHRS; CDR2 reads YFSETQ.

This chain connects TRBV5-1 to TRBJ2-5; D is ambiguous. Sequencing was performed on whole blood, taken in connection with sensitization to the hapten diphenylcyclopropenone (DPC). This TCR was recovered from a woman in her 30s with alopecia areata. Some clones in this sample may be carry-over from other donors' samples. CDR3 in DNA: TGCGCCAGCAGCTTGGGTAGTACTGTACAAGAGACCCAGTACTTC. This sequence encodes CASSLGSTVQETQYF.